This T cell receptor (beta chain) was captured in a study of cytomegalovirus exposure and HLA in healthy donors. Primers for the PCR totalled 60 Vbeta and 13 Jbeta. Sequencing was performed with immunoSEQ multiplex PCR; in TCRdb, only in-frame clones are kept and a portion is missing. This table holds 150,000 to 200,000 clones, roughly 88% found once. V gave up 3 bases and J gave up 4 bases, with 14 bases separating them. CDR3 length equals 15 residues. CDR1 and CDR2 from the germline V gene are MDHEN and SYDVKM. Sequenced: PBMCs. This TCR came from a man younger than 35 in good health and CMV-seropositive. The V gene is TRBV28, the J gene TRBJ2-3, with D maybe TRBD2 (6 bases). CDR3 sequence reads: CASSFMAGSPDTQYF. The CDR3 region has the DNA TGTGCCAGCAGTTTTATGGCCGGGAGTCCAGATACGCAGTATTTT.